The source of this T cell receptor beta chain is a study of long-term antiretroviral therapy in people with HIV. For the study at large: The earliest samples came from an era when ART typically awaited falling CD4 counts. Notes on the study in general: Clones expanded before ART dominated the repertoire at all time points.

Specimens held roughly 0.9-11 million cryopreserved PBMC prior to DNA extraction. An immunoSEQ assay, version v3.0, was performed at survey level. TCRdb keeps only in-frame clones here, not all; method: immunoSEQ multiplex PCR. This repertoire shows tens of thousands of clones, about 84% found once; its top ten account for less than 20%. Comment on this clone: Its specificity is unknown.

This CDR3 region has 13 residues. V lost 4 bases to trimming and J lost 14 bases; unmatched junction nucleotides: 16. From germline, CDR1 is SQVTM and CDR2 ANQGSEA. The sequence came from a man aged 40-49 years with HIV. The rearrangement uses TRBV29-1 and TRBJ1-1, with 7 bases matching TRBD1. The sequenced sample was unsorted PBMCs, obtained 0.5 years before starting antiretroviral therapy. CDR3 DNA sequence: TGCAGCGTTGTTCGACAGGGAGATCCTATTCTGTTCTTT. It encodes CSVVRQGDPILFF.